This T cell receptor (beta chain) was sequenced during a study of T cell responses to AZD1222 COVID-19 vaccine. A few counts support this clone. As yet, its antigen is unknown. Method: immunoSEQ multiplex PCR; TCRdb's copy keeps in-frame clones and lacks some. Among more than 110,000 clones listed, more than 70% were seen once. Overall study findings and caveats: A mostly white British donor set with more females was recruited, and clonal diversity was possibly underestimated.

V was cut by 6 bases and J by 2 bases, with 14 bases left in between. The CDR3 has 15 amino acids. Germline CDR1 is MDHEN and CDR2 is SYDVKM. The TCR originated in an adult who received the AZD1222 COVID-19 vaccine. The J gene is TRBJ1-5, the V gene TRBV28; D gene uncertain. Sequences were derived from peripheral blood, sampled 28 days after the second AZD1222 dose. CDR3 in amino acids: CASSWAKLGNQPQHF. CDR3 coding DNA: TGTGCCAGCAGCTGGGCTAAGCTAGGCAATCAGCCCCAGCATTTT. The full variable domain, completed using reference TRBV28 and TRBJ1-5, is DVKVTQSSRYLVKRTGEKVFLECVQDMDHENMFWYRQDPGLGLRLIYFSYDVKMKEKGDIPEGYSVSREKKERFSLILESASTNQTSMYLCASSWAKLGNQPQHFGDGTRLSIL.